This T cell receptor beta chain came from a study of shared clonotypes between healthy human individuals. Profiling relied on immunoSEQ multiplex PCR, and the TCRdb table lists in-frame clones only, not all of them. The data hold roughly 2,300,000 clones, with just under 95% observed a single time. Healthy HIV-negative adults with no recent acute infections or vaccinations were recruited as donors. From CD4+ cells came CD45RA+ naive and CD45RA-negative memory subsets. Study outcomes and limitations: Though the depth was large, rarefaction showed that sorted-subset sequencing was incomplete. Clonotypes shared by all four donors outscored non-shared clonotypes in generation probability.

The germline V gene encodes CDR1 LNHDA and CDR2 SQIVND (reference sequence). Trimming shortened V by 3 bases and J by 6 bases, and 6 bases separated the two germline ends. This CDR3 contains 11 residues. Note on this clone: Its matching antigen is unknown.

The source material was naive CD4+ T cells from PBMCs. Documented subset: CD45RA+ positively selected. The genes are TRBV19 and TRBJ2-7, with D unclear. This TCR was recovered from a man aged 18 to 30 in good health. Some clones in this sample may be carry-over from other donors' samples. The CDR3 coding sequence is TGTGCCAGTAGTATCTTTGGCGAGCAGTACTTC. Its translation: CASSIFGEQYF. Full variable domain (rest looked up from reference TRBV19 and TRBJ2-7): DGGITQSPKYLFRKEGQNVTLSCEQNLNHDAMYWYRQDPGQGLRLIYYSQIVNDFQKGDIAEGYSVSREKKESFPLTVTSAQKNPTAFYLCASSIFGEQYFGPGTRLTVT.